The source of this TCR beta chain is a study of blood T cell repertoires in COVID-19. Per the study methods: Nucleated cell counts were estimated from reference gene primer amplification. This table comes from immunoSEQ multiplex PCR, and its TCRdb copy is limited to in-frame clones, with some not included. The V and J calls and clone size are taken from that table; D and trimming were inferred from the DNA. Among 150,000 to 200,000 clones, 79% were seen once, and the ten largest hold approximately 15%. The CDR3 sequence is 18 residues long. Germline V gene lookup returns CDR1 SGHDT and CDR2 YYEEEE. V shed 6 bases, J shed 3 bases, and the junction held 15 bases outside the gene matches.

Sequences were obtained from peripheral blood. The chain combines TRBV5-6 with TRBJ2-1, with 10 bases identical to TRBD1. This TCR came from a man aged 60-69 years with active or convalescent COVID-19. The CDR3 loop is CASTTLLEGTGDYNEQFF. CDR3 in DNA: TGTGCCAGCACCACGCTCCTAGAGGGGACAGGGGACTACAATGAGCAGTTCTTC.